These 22 T cell receptor beta chains were sequenced from one sample in a study of shared clonotypes between healthy human individuals. Produced via immunoSEQ multiplex PCR; TCRdb's table is partial and in-frame only. Of more than 2 million clones listed, around 95% are singletons. Sequenced material: naive CD4+ T cells sorted from blood. Specified subset: CD45RA+ positively selected. These receptors came from a man in his late teens or twenties in good health.

V gene TRBV28 combines with J gene TRBJ2-7; possibly TRBD2 for D (7 bases). The CDR3 consists of 13 residues. Germline loops: CDR1 MDHEN, CDR2 SYDVKM. V was pared by 8 bases and J by 1 base, with 12 bases between. CDR3 sequence reads: CASHRGGSYEQYF. CDR3 sequence (DNA): TGTGCCAGCCATAGGGGGGGGTCCTACGAGCAGTACTTC.

The genes are TRBV30 and TRBJ1-4, with a tentative D call TRBD1 (5 bases). V dropped 3 bases and J dropped 12 bases, with 29 bases sitting between them. The CDR3 length is 17 residues. Germline CDR1 reads GTSNPN; CDR2 reads SVGIG (reference sequence). In nucleotides, the CDR3 is TGTGCCTGGAGCGCGTCTCTACCAGGGCGGGGGAGAGGGGAACTGTTTTTT. It specifies CAWSASLPGRGRGELFF.

The chain is built from TRBV5-1 and TRBJ1-6, with TRBD1 as a possible D gene (5 bases). Germline V gene lookup returns CDR1 SGHRS and CDR2 YFSETQ. V was cut by 0 bases and J by 9 bases, with 16 bases left in between. This CDR3 has 16 amino acids. The CDR3 loop reads CASSLGGGALGSPLHF. CDR3 sequence (DNA): TGCGCCAGCAGCTTGGGAGGAGGGGCGCTTGGTTCACCCCTCCACTTT.

The rearrangement joins TRBV5-1 to TRBJ1-1, with D possibly matching TRBD1 (5 bases). Trimming pared 4 bases from V and 0 bases from J, leaving 19 bases between. CDR1 is SGHRS and CDR2 is YFSETQ in the germline V gene. The CDR3 has 17 amino acids. CDR3 in amino acids: CASSVGEGNYMNTEAFF. The DNA of the CDR3 is TGCGCCAGCAGCGTGGGGGAGGGTAATTACATGAACACTGAAGCTTTCTTT.

The chain combines TRBV30 with TRBJ1-2; the D is unclear. Trimming removed 2 bases at V and 0 bases at J, with 7 bases between. Germline values: CDR1 GTSNPN, CDR2 SVGIG (reference sequence). CDR3 size: 13 residues. The CDR3 DNA reads TGTGCCTGGAGTAACGGGGCTAACTATGGCTACACCTTC. It codes for CAWSNGANYGYTF.

V and J are TRBV2 and TRBJ1-6; D gene ambiguous. V lost 7 bases, J lost 8 bases, and 12 bases lay in between. Germline V gene sequence: CDR1 SNHLY, CDR2 FYNNEI. The CDR3 covers 13 residues. The DNA for the CDR3 is TGTGCCAGCATTCCGTCCATCCATTCACCCCTCCACTTT. Translation: CASIPSIHSPLHF.

The chain joins TRBV18 to TRBJ1-5; D possibly corresponds to TRBD1 (6 bases). The CDR3 contains 13 residues. The V end was cut by 8 bases, the J end by 5 bases, with 13 bases between. Germline-derived CDR1 and CDR2 are KGHSH and LQKENI. The CDR3 coding sequence is TGTGCCAGCCTTGAGAACAGGGATCAGCCCCAGCATTTT. Its translation is CASLENRDQPQHF.

J is TRBJ2-2 and V is TRBV6-5; no clear D. V lost 8 bases, J lost 2 bases, and 15 bases lay in between. The CDR3 spans 15 residues. Germline CDR1 reads MNHEY; CDR2 reads SVGAGI. This chain's CDR3 is CASSKTRINTGELFF. The CDR3 DNA sequence: TGTGCCAGCTCTAAAACAAGGATAAACACCGGGGAGCTGTTTTTT.

On this clone: The same CDR3 also results from other DNA sequences found in this sample. The chain recombines TRBV18 with TRBJ2-3; unclear D gene. Germline V gene lookup returns CDR1 KGHSH and CDR2 LQKENI. The CDR3 is 13 residues long. V dropped 2 bases and J dropped 2 bases, with 5 bases sitting between them. The CDR3: CASSPIHTDTQYF. CDR3 sequence (DNA): TGTGCCAGCTCACCAATCCACACAGATACGCAGTATTTT. The whole variable domain, remainder taken from reference TRBV18 and TRBJ2-3, is NAGVMQNPRHLVRRRGQEARLRCSPMKGHSHVYWYRQLPEEGLKFMVYLQKENIIDESGMPKERFSAEFPKEGPSILRIQQVVRGDSAAYFCASSPIHTDTQYFGPGTRLTVL.

The CDR3 sequence is CASSLGWPENTGELFF. DNA for the CDR3: TGTGCCAGCAGCTTGGGTTGGCCAGAGAACACCGGGGAGCTGTTTTTT. The genes are TRBV11-3 and TRBJ2-2; D remains unclear. The CDR3 is 16 residues long. Germline V lookup: CDR1 SGHNT, CDR2 YENEEA. V dropped 3 bases and J dropped 1 base, with 12 bases sitting between them.

This clone has a single count. The rearrangement links TRBV18 to TRBJ1-2; weak D call: TRBD1 (6 bases). CDR3 length: 15 residues. Germline assignment: CDR1 KGHSH and CDR2 LQKENI. V gave up 5 bases and J gave up 7 bases, with 20 bases separating them. Here the CDR3 reads CASSGNHGGEVGYTF. In nucleotides, the CDR3 is TGTGCCAGCTCAGGCAACCACGGGGGCGAAGTTGGCTACACCTTC.

The gene calls are TRBV2 and TRBJ1-1, with a possible D match to TRBD1 (5 bases). Germline loops: CDR1 SNHLY, CDR2 FYNNEI. CDR3 length: 14 residues. Trimming removed 0 bases at V and 11 bases at J, with 16 bases between. CDR3 nucleotide sequence: TGTGCCAGCAGTGAAGCGCCCGGGGGGTCTGTTGCTTTCTTT. As protein: CASSEAPGGSVAFF.

The chain recombines TRBV19 with TRBJ1-6; a weak D match, TRBD1 (6 bases). The CDR3 runs to 16 residues. Per the germline V gene, CDR1 is LNHDA and CDR2 is SQIVND (reference sequence). Trimming took off 4 bases at V and 7 bases at J, with 17 bases between the two ends. CDR3 nucleotide sequence: TGTGCCAGTAGTACCATACGGGGACAAGGGAATTCACCCCTCCACTTT. It translates to CASSTIRGQGNSPLHF.

The chain employs TRBV12-1 and TRBJ2-7; the table's D call, TRBD1, has no DNA check behind it. TRBV12-1 is assigned pseudogene status. The CDR3 sequence is 14 residues long. The chain's CDR3 is CASSKPSHRDSKYF. Here the CDR3 DNA reads TGTGCCAGCAGCAAGCCCTCGCACCGGGACAGCAAATACTTC.

The V and J genes are TRBV30 and TRBJ1-2; D ambiguous. The CDR3 is made up of 12 amino acids. Germline V gene lookup returns CDR1 GTSNPN and CDR2 SVGIG (reference sequence). For the CDR3, the DNA is TGTGCAACCACCGAGACCTTCTATGGCTACACCTTC. Protein: CATTETFYGYTF. The full variable domain, rest sourced from reference TRBV30 and TRBJ1-2, is SQTIHQWPATLVQPVGSPLSLECTVEGTSNPNLYWYRQAAGRGLQLLFYSVGIGQISSEVPQNLSASRPQDRQFILSSKKLLLSDSGFYLCATTETFYGYTFGSGTRLTVV.

The chain joins TRBV6-5 to TRBJ2-7, with D perhaps matching TRBD1 or TRBD2 (5 bases each). The CDR3 consists of 16 residues. Trimming removed 0 bases from V and 0 bases from J, with 12 bases in between. Germline CDR1 MNHEY, CDR2 SVGAGI. The CDR3 here is CASSYSGHGTSYEQYF. For the CDR3, the DNA is TGTGCCAGCAGTTACTCTGGCCATGGGACCTCCTACGAGCAGTACTTC.

The gene calls are TRBV18 and TRBJ1-5; no definite D call. V lost 3 bases to trimming and J lost 3 bases, with 6 bases between them. Germline V gene data show CDR1 as KGHSH and CDR2 as LQKENI. The CDR3 spans 13 residues. The DNA of the CDR3 is TGTGCCAGCTCACCGTCAAACAATCAGCCCCAGCATTTT. This encodes CASSPSNNQPQHF.

This clone occurred a few times. The chain is built from TRBV11-2 and TRBJ2-3, with 8 positions matching TRBD2. This CDR3 is built from 18 residues. V shed 3 bases and J 0 bases; nucleotides not matched to a gene: 11. Germline CDR1 and CDR2: SGHAT and FQNNGV. CDR3 DNA: TGTGCCAGCAGCTTCTCAGAGGGACTAGGGATGAGCACAGATACGCAGTATTTT. Translation gives CASSFSEGLGMSTDTQYF.

The V and J genes are TRBV4-1 and TRBJ1-3; TRBD1 aligns across 9 bases. From germline, CDR1 is MGHRA and CDR2 YSYEKL. The CDR3 length is 17 residues. V shed 3 bases, J shed 4 bases, and the junction held 10 bases outside the gene matches. The CDR3 reads CASSHPPQGARGNTIYF. CDR3 nucleotides: TGCGCCAGCAGCCACCCACCACAGGGGGCGCGAGGAAACACCATATATTTT.

Turning to this clone: This specimen includes other DNA sequences encoding the same CDR3. This chain connects TRBV18 to TRBJ2-5, with unresolved D. Germline V lookup: CDR1 KGHSH, CDR2 LQKENI. The length of the CDR3 is 13 residues. The V end was cut by 2 bases, the J end by 0 bases, with 4 bases between. CDR3 DNA: TGTGCCAGCTCACCAACGTACCAAGAGACCCAGTACTTC. It codes for CASSPTYQETQYF.

V usage is TRBV14 and J usage is TRBJ2-2; the D gene is possibly TRBD2 (6 bases). Deletions cut 3 bases from V and 6 bases from J, with 14 bases between. Per the germline V gene, CDR1 is SGHDN and CDR2 is FVKESK. This CDR3 comprises 15 residues. CDR3 loop: CASSQRASEAGELFF. In DNA form, the CDR3 reads TGTGCCAGCAGCCAGAGGGCTAGCGAAGCCGGGGAGCTGTTTTTT.

This clone is a singleton in its sample. The J gene is TRBJ2-7, the V gene TRBV5-1; 7 nucleotides match TRBD2. The V and J ends lost 0 bases and 5 bases, in that order; junction bases with no gene match: 2. Germline-derived CDR1 and CDR2 are SGHRS and YFSETQ. The CDR3 is 13 residues long. This CDR3 reads CASSLAGRDEQYF. The CDR3 nucleotides read TGCGCCAGCAGCTTGGCTGGGAGGGACGAGCAGTACTTC.